Shown below are 24 T cell receptor beta chains from a single sample sequenced in a study of shared clonotypes between healthy human individuals. The data were produced by immunoSEQ multiplex PCR, yet TCRdb's version contains in-frame clones alone and is incomplete. The data show approximately 980,000 clones, with less than 85% seen just once and 1.5% held by the top ten. The source material was memory CD4+ T cells sorted from blood. The sample's subset: CD45RA-negative fraction. Source of these receptors: a man between 18 and 29 years old in good health.

This rearrangement joins TRBV28 to TRBJ2-7, with TRBD2 identical over 8 bases. This CDR3 has 14 residues. Germline CDR1 reads MDHEN; CDR2 reads SYDVKM. With 6 bases clipped from V and 5 bases from J, the junction kept 9 bases outside the gene matches. Here the CDR3 reads CASSPRGLGHEQYF. The CDR3 coding sequence is TGTGCCAGCAGCCCTCGGGGACTAGGCCACGAGCAGTACTTC.

The chain recombines TRBV19 with TRBJ1-5; D may be TRBD1 (5 bases). This CDR3 region has 14 residues. The V gene lost 5 bases and the J gene lost 7 bases, with 15 bases spanning the gap. CDR1 LNHDA and CDR2 SQIVND come from the germline V gene (reference sequence). CDR3 loop: CASSGGVSEQPQHF. The CDR3 region has the DNA TGTGCCAGTAGTGGAGGGGTGTCCGAACAGCCCCAGCATTTT.

The chain carries TRBV29-1 and TRBJ2-3; D might be TRBD2 (5 bases). Germline CDR1 and CDR2: SQVTM and ANQGSEA. V lost 6 bases and J 0 bases, leaving 13 bases between the germline ends. The CDR3 consists of 14 residues. The CDR3 reads CSVGMGSSTDTQYF. The CDR3 nucleotides are TGCAGCGTCGGGATGGGTAGTAGCACAGATACGCAGTATTTT.

This clone occurred a few times. The rearrangement links TRBV30 to TRBJ2-7; D not certain. This CDR3 contains 11 residues. The germline V and J ends were trimmed by 2 bases and 4 bases, with 6 bases remaining between them. CDR1 and CDR2 (germline): GTSNPN, SVGIG (reference sequence). CDR3: CAWSWGYEQYF. The DNA for the CDR3 is TGTGCCTGGAGTTGGGGTTACGAGCAGTACTTC.

The J gene is TRBJ1-4, the V gene TRBV18; no clear D gene. From germline, CDR1 is KGHSH and CDR2 LQKENI. The V gene lost 6 bases and the J gene lost 0 bases, with 11 bases spanning the gap. The length of the CDR3 is 15 residues. This chain's CDR3 is CASSGVVATNEKLFF. DNA of the CDR3: TGTGCCAGCTCTGGGGTAGTCGCAACTAATGAAAAACTGTTTTTT.

The V and J genes are TRBV9 and TRBJ2-5; D remains unclear. CDR1 and CDR2 (germline): SGDLS, YYNGEE. V dropped 4 bases and J dropped 5 bases, with 12 bases sitting between them. There are 13 residues in the CDR3. The chain's CDR3 is CASSIALWETQYF. In nucleotides, the CDR3 is TGTGCCAGCAGCATCGCCCTTTGGGAGACCCAGTACTTC.

The V call is TRBV20-1, the J call TRBJ2-7, with D unclear. V lost 3 bases, J lost 4 bases, and 7 bases lay in between. Germline CDR1 and CDR2: DFQATT and SNEGSKA (reference sequence). This CDR3 has 11 residues. The CDR3 DNA is TGCAGTGCTAGTGATCCTTACGAGCAGTACTTC. Translation: CSASDPYEQYF.

The V and J genes are TRBV30 and TRBJ2-5; 14 positions agree with TRBD2. The CDR3 has 17 residues. Germline CDR1 reads GTSNPN; CDR2 reads SVGIG (reference sequence). The V and J ends lost 3 bases and 4 bases, in that order; junction bases with no gene match: 10. The CDR3 loop reads CAWSPGLAGGGGETQYF. The CDR3 DNA is TGTGCCTGGAGCCCAGGACTAGCGGGAGGTGGAGGAGAGACCCAGTACTTC.

CDR3 amino acids: CASRHEGRGAQETQYF. DNA for the CDR3: TGCGCCAGCAGACATGAGGGGCGAGGGGCCCAAGAGACCCAGTACTTC. This chain links TRBV5-1 with TRBJ2-5, with D possibly being TRBD1 or TRBD2 (5 bases each). Deletions cut 5 bases from V and 1 base from J, with 18 bases between. In germline, CDR1 is SGHRS, CDR2 YFSETQ. CDR3 length: 16 residues.

The rearrangement joins TRBV5-6 to TRBJ2-2; D call uncertain. Trimming left V 3 bases short and J 8 bases short, with 5 bases between. The germline V gene has CDR1 SGHDT and CDR2 YYEEEE. The CDR3 is made up of 11 amino acids. Here the CDR3 DNA reads TGTGCCAGCAGCTCGCATGGGGAGCTGTTTTTT. It yields the protein CASSSHGELFF.

The genes are TRBV7-8 and TRBJ1-5; D may be TRBD1 (5 bases). V was trimmed by 1 base and J by 0 bases, leaving 10 bases between them. The CDR3 length is 16 residues. Germline CDR1 SGHVS, CDR2 FQNEAQ. CDR3 in DNA: TGTGCCAGCAGCTTAGAGGGGCGGAATAGCAATCAGCCCCAGCATTTT. The encoded protein is CASSLEGRNSNQPQHF.

The rearrangement joins TRBV2 to TRBJ2-1; a possible D gene is TRBD2 (6 bases). The germline V and J ends were trimmed by 4 bases and 7 bases, with 11 bases remaining between them. Germline-derived CDR1 and CDR2 are SNHLY and FYNNEI. The CDR3 runs 13 residues. For the CDR3, the DNA is TGTGCCAGCAGTGTGTCAGGGAGGAATGAGCAGTTCTTC. As protein: CASSVSGRNEQFF.

V usage is TRBV25-1 and J usage is TRBJ2-2; D uncertain. V dropped 4 bases and J dropped 3 bases, with 6 bases sitting between them. Germline V gives CDR1 MGHDK, CDR2 SYGVNS. This CDR3 has 13 amino acids. The CDR3 spells CASSGFYTGELFF. In DNA, the CDR3 is TGTGCCAGCAGTGGATTTTACACCGGGGAGCTGTTTTTT.

This clone appeared once. CDR3 nucleotides: TGTGCCAGCACCAGCGACAGGGTTGTAGGAGAGACCCAGTACTTC. It encodes CASTSDRVVGETQYF. V usage is TRBV9 and J usage is TRBJ2-5, with TRBD1 matching 7 bases. Trimming at V came to 6 bases and at J to 4 bases, leaving 12 bases not matched to a gene. Germline V CDR1 and CDR2: SGDLS, YYNGEE. The CDR3 covers 15 residues.

This chain joins TRBV6-1 and TRBJ1-2; 7 bases fit TRBD1. The ends lost 4 bases at V and 2 bases at J; junction bases unmatched: 1. Germline-derived CDR1 and CDR2 are MNHNS and SASEGT. The CDR3 runs to 13 residues. The CDR3: CASSAGQNYGYTF. CDR3 nucleotides: TGTGCCAGCAGTGCGGGACAGAACTATGGCTACACCTTC.

This clone was seen at least ten times. The chain couples TRBV4-2 to TRBJ1-2, with D possibly matching TRBD1 (5 bases). Germline lookup yields CDR1 LGHNA and CDR2 YNFKEQ. V lost 2 bases and J lost 8, with 12 bases in between. CDR3 length: 13 residues. The CDR3 loop reads CASSQPGLGGYTF. CDR3 nucleotide sequence: TGTGCCAGCAGCCAACCGGGGCTCGGGGGCTACACCTTC.

V usage is TRBV10-3 and J usage is TRBJ2-1; 9 bases map to TRBD1. CDR3 size: 14 residues. Looked up from germline, CDR1 is ENHRY and CDR2 is SYGVKD. Losses at the gene ends were 5 bases for V and 8 bases for J; bases not matched to a gene: 7. CDR3 region: CAISTGGDRDEQFF. The CDR3 nucleotides read TGTGCCATCAGTACAGGGGGCGATAGGGATGAGCAGTTCTTC.

This clone appeared a single time. The chain couples TRBV28 to TRBJ2-5; the D gene is possibly TRBD2 (5 bases). Germline V CDR1 and CDR2: MDHEN, SYDVKM. Trimming shortened V by 2 bases and J by 5 bases, and 15 bases separated the two germline ends. The CDR3 covers 15 residues. CDR3 in DNA: TGTGCCAGCAGTTTAAGTTCATTGGGAGAGGAGACCCAGTACTTC. Translation gives CASSLSSLGEETQYF.

This clone was counted a single time. V is TRBV7-9 and J is TRBJ2-1; 8 bases line up with TRBD1. V lost 3 bases, J lost 8 bases, and 9 bases stayed unmatched. Per germline, CDR1 SEHNR and CDR2 FQNEAQ (reference sequence). The CDR3 runs to 15 residues. For the CDR3, the DNA is TGTGCCAGCAGCTTGAGGACAGGGTCTCGGGATGAGCAGTTCTTC. Translating it yields CASSLRTGSRDEQFF.

The chain uses TRBV7-9 and TRBJ2-1, with D perhaps matching TRBD1 (5 bases). CDR3 length: 13 amino acids. V was cut by 8 bases and J by 5 bases, with 13 bases left in between. Germline CDR1 reads SEHNR; CDR2 reads FQNEAQ (reference sequence). The CDR3 reads CASLKQEDNEQFF. CDR3 nucleotide sequence: TGTGCCAGCCTGAAACAGGAAGACAATGAGCAGTTCTTC. Variable domain in full (rest from reference TRBV7-9 and TRBJ2-1): DTGVSQNPRHKITKRGQNVTFRCDPISEHNRLYWYRQTLGQGPEFLTYFQNEAQLEKSRLLSDRFSAERPKGSFSTLEIQRTEQGDSAMYLCASLKQEDNEQFFGPGTRLTVL.

This clone was counted only a few times. The CDR3 DNA sequence: TGTGCCAGCAGCCCTAGGACAGACGGCGGGGAGCTGTTTTTT. Translated, it gives CASSPRTDGGELFF. The chain has TRBV7-8 and TRBJ2-2; a weak D match, TRBD1 (6 bases). Trimming took off 5 bases at V and 7 bases at J, with 14 bases between the two ends. Germline V gene lookup returns CDR1 SGHVS and CDR2 FQNEAQ. The CDR3 runs 14 residues.

The V and J genes are TRBV28 and TRBJ2-1; D not resolved. V lost 4 bases and J lost 0, with 10 bases in between. Germline V gene lookup returns CDR1 MDHEN and CDR2 SYDVKM. This CDR3 comprises 15 residues. The CDR3 here is CASSSRLSSYNEQFF. CDR3 coding DNA: TGTGCCAGCAGTTCCAGGCTTAGCTCCTACAATGAGCAGTTCTTC.

The J gene is TRBJ1-5, the V gene TRBV6-6; 7 nucleotides agree with TRBD1. This CDR3 spans 15 amino acids. Germline CDR1 and CDR2: MNHNY and SVGAGI (reference sequence). V trimming: 2 bases; J trimming: 4 bases; junction bases outside the gene matches: 5. CDR3 in DNA: TGTGCCAGCAGTTACGCAAGACAGGGTAATCAGCCCCAGCATTTT. This encodes CASSYARQGNQPQHF.

The chain recombines TRBV28 with TRBJ2-7; no definite D call. CDR3 length equals 14 residues. The germline V gene has CDR1 MDHEN and CDR2 SYDVKM. Deletions cut 2 bases from V and 2 bases from J, with 10 bases between. The CDR3 sequence is CASSLRELAYEQYF. As DNA, the CDR3 is TGTGCCAGCAGTTTAAGGGAATTGGCCTACGAGCAGTACTTC.